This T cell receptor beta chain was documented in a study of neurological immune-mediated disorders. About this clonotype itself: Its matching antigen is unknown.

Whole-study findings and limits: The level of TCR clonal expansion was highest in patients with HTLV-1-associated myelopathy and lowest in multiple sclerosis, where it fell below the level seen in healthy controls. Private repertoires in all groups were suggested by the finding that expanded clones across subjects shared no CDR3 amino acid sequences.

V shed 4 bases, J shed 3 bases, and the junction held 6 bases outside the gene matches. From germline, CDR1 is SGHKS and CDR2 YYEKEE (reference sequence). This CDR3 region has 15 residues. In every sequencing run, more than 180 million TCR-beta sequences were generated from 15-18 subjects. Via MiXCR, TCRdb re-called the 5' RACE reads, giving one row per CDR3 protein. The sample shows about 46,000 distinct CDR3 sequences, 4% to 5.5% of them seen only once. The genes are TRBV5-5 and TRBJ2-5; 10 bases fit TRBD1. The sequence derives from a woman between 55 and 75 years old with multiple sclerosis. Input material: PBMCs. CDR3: CASSRGQGDKETQYF. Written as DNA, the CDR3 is TGTGCCAGCAGCCGAGGACAGGGGGACAAAGAGACCCAGTACTTC.